This T cell receptor beta chain appears in the sequencing data of a study of identical twins. Study-level findings and limits: These conclusions were based on statistical analysis (cross-sectional, not following the same donors). Excess sharing between twins was weaker in beta out-of-frame sequences.

V was clipped by 3 bases and J by 2 bases, with 10 bases between them. Germline values: CDR1 MNHEY, CDR2 SMNVEV (reference sequence). This CDR3 contains 14 residues. On this clonotype itself: Its target is not known.

Addition of a universal primer site occurred through template switching, and cDNA carried unique molecular identifiers. TCRdb ran MiXCR on the 5' RACE reads and lists one entry per CDR3 protein. This sample has around 530,000 distinct CDR3 sequences, with roughly 15% found just once. These sequences were also reported in another study, on yellow fever vaccine responses in identical twins. That work adds: It has been reported that, in twins, the vaccine T cell response seemed partly convergent and partly personalized.

The sample taken for sequencing was CD4+ T cells sorted from blood. This TCR was recovered from a woman aged 18-30 years in good health. This sequence joins TRBV27 and TRBJ1-2; D call uncertain. The CDR3 is CASSFSRLNYGYTF. DNA for the CDR3: TGTGCCAGCAGTTTCTCGAGGCTCAACTATGGCTACACCTTC.